A single TCR beta chain is shown here with its context. Germline V lookup: CDR1 MNHEY, CDR2 SVGEGT. The CDR3 contains 15 residues. The V gene end was trimmed by 3 bases and the J gene end by 1 base; junction bases not matched to a gene: 2. This specimen comes from a study of identical twins. Template switching created a universal primer site, and the cDNA included unique molecular identifiers. TCRdb re-called the 5' RACE reads through MiXCR, storing one row per CDR3 protein. The sample has 700,000 or so distinct CDR3 sequences, around 21% seen once. This same sample was also part of a study on T cells expressing NK-cell markers. Per that study: More than five donors had dominant NKG2C+ clonotypes that comprised about 1.0-7.5% of their CD8+ T cells.

The source of this sequence is a woman under 30 in good health. The sequencing sample was made of PBMCs. This chain joins TRBV6-2 or TRBV6-3 and TRBJ2-2; 7 positions match TRBD2. CDR3 protein: CASSYLAGNTGELFF. In nucleotides, the CDR3 is TGTGCCAGCAGTTATTTAGCGGGGAACACCGGGGAGCTGTTTTTT.